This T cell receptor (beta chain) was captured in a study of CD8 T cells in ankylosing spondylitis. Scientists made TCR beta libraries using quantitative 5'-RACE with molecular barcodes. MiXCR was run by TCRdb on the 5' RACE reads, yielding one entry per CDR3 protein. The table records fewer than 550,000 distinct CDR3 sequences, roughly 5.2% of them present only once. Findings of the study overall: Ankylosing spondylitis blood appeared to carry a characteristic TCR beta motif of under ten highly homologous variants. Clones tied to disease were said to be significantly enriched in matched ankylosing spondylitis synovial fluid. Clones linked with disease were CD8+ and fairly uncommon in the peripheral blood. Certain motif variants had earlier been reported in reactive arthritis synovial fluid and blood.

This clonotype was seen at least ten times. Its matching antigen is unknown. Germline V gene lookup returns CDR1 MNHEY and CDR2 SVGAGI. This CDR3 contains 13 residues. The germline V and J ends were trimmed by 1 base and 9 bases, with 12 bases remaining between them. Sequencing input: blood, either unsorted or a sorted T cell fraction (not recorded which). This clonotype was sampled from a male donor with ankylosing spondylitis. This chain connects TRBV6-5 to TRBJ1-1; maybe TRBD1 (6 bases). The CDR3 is CASSYLGAAQAFF. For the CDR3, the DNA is TGTGCCAGCAGTTACTTGGGGGCGGCACAAGCTTTCTTT.